This T cell receptor (beta chain) is from a study of Graves' ophthalmopathy and Graves' hyperthyroidism. This clonotype was observed at least ten times. Hyperthyroidism counted as stable given no ophthalmopathy within 18 months of follow-up. Aged 18 to 65, the patients with hyperthyroidism had under 2 months' duration and were newly diagnosed. Diagnosis relied on clinical symptoms, serum thyroxine, TRAb, thyroid ultrasound and orbital computed tomography. The authors used Ficoll-Paque density gradient centrifugation to separate PBMCs. The input was about 10 ml of fresh peripheral blood. This CDR3 spans 13 amino acids. Trimming shortened V by 7 bases and J by 5 bases, and 14 bases separated the two germline ends. Germline CDR1 and CDR2: LNHDA and SQIVND (reference sequence). Amplified material comprised TCR beta CDR3 regions derived from RNA transcripts. HTBI-primed first-round RT-PCR preceded second-round multiplex PCR. TCRdb redid the calling of the multiplex PCR reads with MiXCR, one entry per CDR3 protein. Among 400,000 or so distinct CDR3 sequences listed, 15% were seen once.

The source of this sequence is a woman in her late teens or twenties with stable Graves' hyperthyroidism. The sample consisted of peripheral blood. The chain is built from TRBV19 and TRBJ1-1; no firm D call. The CDR3 bases are TGTGCCAGTACGGGCCGCCCATCGACTGAAGCTTTCTTT. Protein: CASTGRPSTEAFF.